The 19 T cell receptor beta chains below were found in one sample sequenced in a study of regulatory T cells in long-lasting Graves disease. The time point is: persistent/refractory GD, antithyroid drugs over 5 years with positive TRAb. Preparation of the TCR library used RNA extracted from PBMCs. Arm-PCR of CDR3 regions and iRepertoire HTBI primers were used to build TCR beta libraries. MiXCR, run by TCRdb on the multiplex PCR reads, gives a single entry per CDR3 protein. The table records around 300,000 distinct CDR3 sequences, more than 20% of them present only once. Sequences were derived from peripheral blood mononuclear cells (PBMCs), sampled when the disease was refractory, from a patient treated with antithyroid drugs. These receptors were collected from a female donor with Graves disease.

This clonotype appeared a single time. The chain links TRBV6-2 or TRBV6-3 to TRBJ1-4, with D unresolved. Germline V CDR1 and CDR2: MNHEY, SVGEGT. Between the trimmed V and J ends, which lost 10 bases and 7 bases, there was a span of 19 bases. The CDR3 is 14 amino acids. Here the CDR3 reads CANTNPRFPEKLFF. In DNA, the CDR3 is TGTGCCAACACCAACCCTCGGTTTCCTGAAAAACTGTTTTTT.

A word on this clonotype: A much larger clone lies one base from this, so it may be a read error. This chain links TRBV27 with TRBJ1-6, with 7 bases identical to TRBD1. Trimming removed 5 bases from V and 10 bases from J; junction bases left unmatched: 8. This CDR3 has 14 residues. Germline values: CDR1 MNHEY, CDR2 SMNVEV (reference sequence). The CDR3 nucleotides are TGTGCCAGCAGTATAACAGGGGCAGGGTCACCCCTCCACTTT. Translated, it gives CASSITGAGSPLHF.

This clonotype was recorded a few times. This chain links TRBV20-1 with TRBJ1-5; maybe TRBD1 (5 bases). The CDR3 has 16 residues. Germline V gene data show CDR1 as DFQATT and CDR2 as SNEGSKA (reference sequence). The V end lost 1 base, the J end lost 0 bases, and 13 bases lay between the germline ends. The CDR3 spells CSARAGMGNSNQPQHF. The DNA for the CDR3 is TGCAGTGCTAGAGCAGGGATGGGCAATAGCAATCAGCCCCAGCATTTT.

CDR3 amino acids: CASSPSSGFSDYGYTF. CDR3 DNA: TGTGCCAGTAGTCCCTCATCTGGGTTTTCGGACTATGGCTACACCTTC. This chain joins TRBV19 and TRBJ1-2; D unresolved. V gave up 5 bases and J gave up 3 bases, with 19 bases separating them. This CDR3 has 16 residues. Germline loops: CDR1 LNHDA, CDR2 SQIVND (reference sequence).

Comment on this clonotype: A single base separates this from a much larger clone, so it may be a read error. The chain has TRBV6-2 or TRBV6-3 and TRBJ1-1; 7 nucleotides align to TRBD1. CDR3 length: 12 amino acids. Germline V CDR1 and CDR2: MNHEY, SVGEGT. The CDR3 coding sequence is TGTGCCAGCAGTGCCCTACAGGGGAAGACTCTCTTT. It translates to CASSALQGKTLF.

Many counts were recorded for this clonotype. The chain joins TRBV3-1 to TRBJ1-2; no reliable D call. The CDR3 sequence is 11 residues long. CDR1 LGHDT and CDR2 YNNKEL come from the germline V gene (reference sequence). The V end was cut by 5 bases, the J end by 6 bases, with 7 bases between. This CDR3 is CASSRRDGYTF. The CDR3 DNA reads TGTGCCAGCAGCAGGAGAGATGGCTACACCTTC.

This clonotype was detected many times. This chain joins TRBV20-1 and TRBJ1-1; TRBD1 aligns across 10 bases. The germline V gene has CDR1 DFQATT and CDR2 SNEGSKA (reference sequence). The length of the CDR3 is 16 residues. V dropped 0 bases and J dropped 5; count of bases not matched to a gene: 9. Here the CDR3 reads CSARDSLDRGGTEAFF. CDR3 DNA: TGCAGTGCTAGAGATTCACTGGACAGGGGGGGAACTGAAGCTTTCTTT.

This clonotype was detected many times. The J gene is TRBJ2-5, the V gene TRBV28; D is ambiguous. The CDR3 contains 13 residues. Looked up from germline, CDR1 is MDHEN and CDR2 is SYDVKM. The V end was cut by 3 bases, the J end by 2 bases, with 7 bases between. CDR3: CASSFLVQETQYF. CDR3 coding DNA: TGTGCCAGCAGTTTTCTGGTTCAAGAGACCCAGTACTTC.

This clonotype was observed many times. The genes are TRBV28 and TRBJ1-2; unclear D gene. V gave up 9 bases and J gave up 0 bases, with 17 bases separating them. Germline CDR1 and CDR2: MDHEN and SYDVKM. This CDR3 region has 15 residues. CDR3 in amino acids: CASGLGYGTNYGYTF. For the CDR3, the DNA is TGTGCCAGTGGACTGGGGTACGGTACTAACTATGGCTACACCTTC.

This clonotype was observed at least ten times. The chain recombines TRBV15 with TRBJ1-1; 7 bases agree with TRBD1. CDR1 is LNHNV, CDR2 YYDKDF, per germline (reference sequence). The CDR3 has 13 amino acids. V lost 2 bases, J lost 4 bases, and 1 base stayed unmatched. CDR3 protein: CATSRTGVTEAFF. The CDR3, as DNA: TGTGCCACCAGCAGAACAGGGGTCACTGAAGCTTTCTTT.

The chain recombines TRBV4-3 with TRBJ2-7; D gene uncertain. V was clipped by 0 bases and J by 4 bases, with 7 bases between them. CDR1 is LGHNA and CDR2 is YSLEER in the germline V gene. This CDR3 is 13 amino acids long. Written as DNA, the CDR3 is TGCGCCAGCAGCCAAGATATTCGATACGAGCAGTACTTC. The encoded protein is CASSQDIRYEQYF.

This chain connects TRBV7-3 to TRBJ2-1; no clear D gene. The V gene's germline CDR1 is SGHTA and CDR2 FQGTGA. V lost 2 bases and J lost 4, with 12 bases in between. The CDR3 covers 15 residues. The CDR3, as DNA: TGTGCCAGCAGCTTAGGTCAGTCCCTATACAATGAGCAGTTCTTC. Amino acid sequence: CASSLGQSLYNEQFF.

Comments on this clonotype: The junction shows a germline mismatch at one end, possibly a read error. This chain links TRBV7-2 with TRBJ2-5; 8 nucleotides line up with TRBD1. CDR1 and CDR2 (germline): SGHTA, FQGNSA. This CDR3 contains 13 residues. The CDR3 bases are TGTGGCAGCAGCCCGACAGGGGTGGAGACCCAGTACTTC. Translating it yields CGSSPTGVETQYF.

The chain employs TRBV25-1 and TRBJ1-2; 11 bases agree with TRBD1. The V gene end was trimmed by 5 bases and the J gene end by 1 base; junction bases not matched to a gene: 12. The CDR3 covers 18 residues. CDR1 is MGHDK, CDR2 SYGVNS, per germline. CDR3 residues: CASSPRTGGGRGNYGYTF. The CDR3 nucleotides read TGTGCCAGCAGTCCTCGGACAGGGGGCGGAAGGGGTAACTATGGCTACACCTTC.

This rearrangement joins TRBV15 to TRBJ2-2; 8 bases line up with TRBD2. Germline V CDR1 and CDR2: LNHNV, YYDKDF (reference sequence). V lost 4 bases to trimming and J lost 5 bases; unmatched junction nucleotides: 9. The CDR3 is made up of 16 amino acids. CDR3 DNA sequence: TGTGCCACCAGCACAGACCGGGAGGGCCGGACCGGGGAGCTGTTTTTT. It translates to CATSTDREGRTGELFF.

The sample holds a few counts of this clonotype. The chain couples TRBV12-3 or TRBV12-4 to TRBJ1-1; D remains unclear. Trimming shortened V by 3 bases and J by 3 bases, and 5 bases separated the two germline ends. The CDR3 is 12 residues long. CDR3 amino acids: CASSLEHTEAFF. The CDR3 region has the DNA TGTGCCAGCAGTTTGGAGCACACTGAAGCTTTCTTT.

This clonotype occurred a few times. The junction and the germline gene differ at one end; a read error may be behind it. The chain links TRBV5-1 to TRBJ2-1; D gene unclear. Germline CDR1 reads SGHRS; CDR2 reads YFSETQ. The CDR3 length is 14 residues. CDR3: CASSEPYSYNEQFF. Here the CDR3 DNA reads TGTGCCAGCAGCGAACCGTACTCCTACAATGAGCAGTTCTTC. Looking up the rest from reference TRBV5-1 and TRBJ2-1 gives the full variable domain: KAGVTQTPRYLIKTRGQQVTLSCSPISGHRSVSWYQQTPGQGLQFLFEYFSETQRNKGNFPGRFSGRQFSNSRSEMNVSTLELGDSALYLCASSEPYSYNEQFFGPGTRLTVL.

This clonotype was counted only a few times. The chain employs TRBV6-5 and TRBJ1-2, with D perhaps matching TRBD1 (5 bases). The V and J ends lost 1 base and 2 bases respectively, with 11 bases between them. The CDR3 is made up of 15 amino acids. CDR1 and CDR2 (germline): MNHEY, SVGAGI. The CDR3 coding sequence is TGTGCCAGCAGTTACTTAAAGGGGCCGAACTATGGCTACACCTTC. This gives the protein CASSYLKGPNYGYTF.

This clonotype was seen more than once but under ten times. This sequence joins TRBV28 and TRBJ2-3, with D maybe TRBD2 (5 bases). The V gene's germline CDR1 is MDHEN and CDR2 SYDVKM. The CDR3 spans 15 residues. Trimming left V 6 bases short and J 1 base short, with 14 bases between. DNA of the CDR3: TGTGCCAGCAGACCACATAGCGCCCGCACAGATACGCAGTATTTT. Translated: CASRPHSARTDTQYF.